One sample yielded the 14 T cell receptor beta chains listed below, sequenced in a study of CD8 T cells in Susac syndrome. Reverse transcription of roughly 0.45 to 1 ug RNA was performed with random hexamers. TCRdb reprocessed the immunoSEQ multiplex PCR reads with MiXCR, giving one entry per CDR3 protein. The repertoire holds hundreds of thousands of distinct CDR3 sequences, over 85% seen once, with 0.06% to 0.08% in the top ten. Material for sequencing was CD4+ T cells from PBMCs. These receptor sequences come from a human donor with multiple sclerosis.

V usage is TRBV2 and J usage is TRBJ2-4; 10 bases match TRBD1. V lost 7 bases, J lost 2 bases, and 8 bases stayed unmatched. This CDR3 contains 16 residues. Per the germline V gene, CDR1 is SNHLY and CDR2 is FYNNEI. This chain's CDR3 is CASTGQGVGPKNIQYF. The CDR3 DNA sequence: TGTGCCAGCACCGGACAGGGGGTGGGCCCCAAAAACATTCAGTACTTC.

The J gene is TRBJ2-7, the V gene TRBV30; either TRBD1 or TRBD2 may supply D (6 bases each). The CDR3 consists of 12 residues. The germline CDR1 and CDR2 sequences are GTSNPN and SVGIG (reference sequence). The ends were cut back, 2 bases at V and 4 bases at J, with 9 bases in the middle. In DNA, the CDR3 is TGTGCCTGGAGTAGAGGGGGGTACGAGCAGTACGTC. Its protein is CAWSRGGYEQYV.

This chain joins TRBV20-1 and TRBJ1-4, with D unresolved. The CDR3 has 13 amino acids. The germline V gene encodes CDR1 DFQATT and CDR2 SNEGSKA (reference sequence). With 6 bases removed from V and 8 bases from J, the gap between germline ends came to 16 bases. The CDR3 nucleotides are TGCAGTGCGAAGGGAAGCCCGGCGGAAAAACTGTTTTTT. Translating gives CSAKGSPAEKLFF.

The gene calls are TRBV4-1 and TRBJ1-4, with 10 bases fitting TRBD1. The CDR3 length is 14 residues. V was pared by 4 bases and J by 8 bases, with 4 bases of the junction left unmatched. Germline CDR1 reads MGHRA; CDR2 reads YSYEKL. CDR3 coding DNA: TGCGCCAGCAGCCGAGGGACAGGGGAAGAAAAACTGTTTTTT. Protein sequence: CASSRGTGEEKLFF.

The chain employs TRBV18 and TRBJ1-1, with no clear D. Germline loops: CDR1 KGHSH, CDR2 LQKENI. CDR3 length: 14 residues. The germline V and J ends were trimmed by 1 base and 5 bases, with 11 bases remaining between them. The CDR3 DNA is TGTGCCAGCTCACCACAGGGTAGTGTTACTGAAGCTTTCTTT. Its translation is CASSPQGSVTEAFF.

This clonotype was detected only a few times. The chain employs TRBV6-2 or TRBV6-3 and TRBJ2-1; 8 bases match TRBD2. With V trimmed by 11 bases and J by 3 bases, 15 bases remained unmatched. The CDR3 is 16 amino acids. The germline V gene has CDR1 MNHEY and CDR2 SVGEGT. The CDR3 sequence: CAGSNLPGLGYNEQFF. CDR3 DNA: TGTGCCGGCTCAAATCTCCCGGGACTAGGCTACAATGAGCAGTTCTTC.

The chain uses TRBV20-1 and TRBJ2-7; 14 nucleotides match TRBD2. This CDR3 comprises 16 residues. V trimming: 0 bases; J trimming: 2 bases; junction bases outside the gene matches: 3. Germline V gives CDR1 DFQATT, CDR2 SNEGSKA (reference sequence). CDR3: CSARDRGLAGAYEQYV. CDR3 sequence (DNA): TGCAGTGCTAGAGATCGGGGACTAGCGGGAGCCTACGAGCAGTACGTC.

V usage is TRBV10-3 and J usage is TRBJ2-7; D is unresolved. Germline V gene data show CDR1 as ENHRY and CDR2 as SYGVKD. V was pared by 0 bases and J by 0 bases, with 12 bases between. The CDR3 covers 16 residues. DNA of the CDR3: TGTGCCATCAGTGAGTCTGGCGACCCTAGCTCCTACGAGCAGTACTTC. Protein: CAISESGDPSSYEQYF.

This sequence joins TRBV29-1 and TRBJ1-2; no clear D gene. Germline V gene sequence: CDR1 SQVTM, CDR2 ANQGSEA. The CDR3 totals 12 residues. Deletions cut 3 bases from V and 3 bases from J, with 8 bases between. The DNA of the CDR3 is TGCAGCGTTGACGAGGGAGACTATGGCTACACCTTC. Protein product: CSVDEGDYGYTF.

This clonotype was seen a few times. The CDR3 DNA sequence: TGTGCCAGCAGTTTCGATAATTCACCCCTCCACTTT. Its translation is CASSFDNSPLHF. This chain uses TRBV12-3 or TRBV12-4 with TRBJ1-6, with D unclear. The CDR3 consists of 12 residues. Trimming took off 3 bases at V and 5 bases at J, with 2 bases between the two ends.

V is TRBV12-3 or TRBV12-4 and J is TRBJ2-5, with 12 bases that match TRBD2. J lost 3 bases, V lost 2 bases, and 4 bases had no gene match. This CDR3 has 16 amino acids. CDR3 DNA: TGTGCCAGCAGTTTACCCAGACTAGCGGGGGAAGAGACCCAGTACTTC. Its translation is CASSLPRLAGEETQYF.

The gene calls are TRBV30 and TRBJ1-6, with 9 bases fitting TRBD1. The CDR3 spans 13 residues. After removal of 8 bases from V and 9 bases from J, the junction contained 8 bases not matched to a gene. Germline V lookup: CDR1 GTSNPN, CDR2 SVGIG (reference sequence). The CDR3 DNA follows: TGTGCCAGCTGGGACAGGGTGGGTTCACCCCTCCACTTT. As protein: CASWDRVGSPLHF.

This rearrangement joins TRBV3-1 to TRBJ2-2, with a possible D match to TRBD2 (5 bases). The length of the CDR3 is 16 residues. CDR1 is LGHDT, CDR2 YNNKEL, per germline (reference sequence). V shed 4 bases and J shed 3 bases, with 15 bases lying between them. CDR3 residues: CASSPLDWRYTGELFF. The CDR3 DNA sequence: TGTGCCAGCAGCCCCTTGGACTGGAGGTACACCGGGGAGCTGTTTTTT.

The sample holds one count of this clonotype. The rearrangement joins TRBV12-3 or TRBV12-4 to TRBJ2-7; D gene uncertain. V was clipped by 7 bases and J by 3 bases, with 16 bases between them. The CDR3 is 14 residues long. As DNA, the CDR3 is TGTGCCAGCACCTTAGGGTCGAATTTCTACGAGCAGTACTTC. Translated: CASTLGSNFYEQYF.